The 3 T cell receptor beta chains in this list originate from one sample, sequenced in a study of T cell responses to AZD1222 COVID-19 vaccine. Sequencing was performed with immunoSEQ multiplex PCR; in TCRdb, only in-frame clones are kept and a portion is missing. The sample holds 90,000 to 130,000 clones; about 86% are singletons and the top ten take about 3.5%. Source: peripheral blood, taken on day 0 of AZD1222 vaccination. These receptors were taken from an adult in good health.

The chain links TRBV2 to TRBJ1-4; D uncertain. Deletions cut 6 bases from V and 8 bases from J, with 13 bases between. CDR1 is SNHLY and CDR2 is FYNNEI in the germline V gene. This CDR3 is 13 amino acids long. The CDR3 spells CASRGNDGEKLFF. The DNA of the CDR3 is TGTGCCAGCAGGGGGAACGACGGCGAAAAACTGTTTTTT.

The chain is built from TRBV28 and TRBJ1-5, with TRBD1 matching 7 bases. The CDR3 runs 14 residues. V lost 6 bases and J lost 7; bases outside the gene matches: 9. The germline CDR1 and CDR2 sequences are MDHEN and SYDVKM. The CDR3 here is CASSTDRDRQPQHF. The CDR3 DNA is TGTGCCAGCAGCACTGACAGGGACAGACAGCCCCAGCATTTT.

V gene TRBV11-2 combines with J gene TRBJ2-5, with TRBD2 matching over 7 bases. V trimming: 4 bases; J trimming: 5 bases; junction bases outside the gene matches: 16. The germline V gene encodes CDR1 SGHAT and CDR2 FQNNGV. This CDR3 spans 17 amino acids. The CDR3 DNA sequence: TGTGCCAGCAGCTCTACCGGGGGGACCGACTGGCGGGAGACCCAGTACTTC. This encodes CASSSTGGTDWRETQYF.